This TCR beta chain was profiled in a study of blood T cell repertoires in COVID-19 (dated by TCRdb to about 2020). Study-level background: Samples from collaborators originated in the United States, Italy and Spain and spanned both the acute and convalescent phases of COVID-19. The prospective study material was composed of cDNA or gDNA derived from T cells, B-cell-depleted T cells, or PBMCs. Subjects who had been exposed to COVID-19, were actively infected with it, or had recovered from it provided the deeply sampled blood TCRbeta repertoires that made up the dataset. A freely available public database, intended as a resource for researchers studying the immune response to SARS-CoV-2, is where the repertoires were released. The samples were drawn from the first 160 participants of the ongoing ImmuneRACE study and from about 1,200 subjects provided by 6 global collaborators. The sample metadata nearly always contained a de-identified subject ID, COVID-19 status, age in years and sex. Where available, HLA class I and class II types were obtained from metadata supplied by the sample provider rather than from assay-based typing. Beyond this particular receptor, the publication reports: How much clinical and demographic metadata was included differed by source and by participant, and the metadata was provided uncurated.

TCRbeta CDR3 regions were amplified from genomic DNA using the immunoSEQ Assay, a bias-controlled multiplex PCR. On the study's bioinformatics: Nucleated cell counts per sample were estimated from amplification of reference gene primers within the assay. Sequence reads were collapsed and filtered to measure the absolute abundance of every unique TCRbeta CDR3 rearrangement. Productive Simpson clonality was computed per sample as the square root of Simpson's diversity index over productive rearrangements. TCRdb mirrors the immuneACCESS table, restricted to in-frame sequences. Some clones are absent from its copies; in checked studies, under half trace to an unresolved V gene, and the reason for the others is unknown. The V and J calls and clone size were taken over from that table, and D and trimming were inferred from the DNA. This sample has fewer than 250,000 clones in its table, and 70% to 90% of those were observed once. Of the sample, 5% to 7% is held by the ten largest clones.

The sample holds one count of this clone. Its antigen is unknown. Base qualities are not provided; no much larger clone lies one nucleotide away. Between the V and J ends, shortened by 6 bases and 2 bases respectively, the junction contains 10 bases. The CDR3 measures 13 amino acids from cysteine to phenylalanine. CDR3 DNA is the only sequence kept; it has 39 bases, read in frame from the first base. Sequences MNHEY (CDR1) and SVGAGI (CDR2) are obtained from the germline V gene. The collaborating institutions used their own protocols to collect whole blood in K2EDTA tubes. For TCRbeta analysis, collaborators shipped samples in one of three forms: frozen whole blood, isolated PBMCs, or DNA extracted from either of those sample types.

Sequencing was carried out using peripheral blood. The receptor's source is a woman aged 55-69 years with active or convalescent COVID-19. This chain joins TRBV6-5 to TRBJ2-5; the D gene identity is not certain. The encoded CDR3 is CASSLTQQETQYF. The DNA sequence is TGTGCCAGCAGCCTAACACAGCAAGAGACCCAGTACTTC.